What follows are 13 T cell receptor beta chains derived from one specimen sequenced in a study of patients with pleural tuberculosis. TCRdb used MiXCR to reprocess the reads, holding one entry per CDR3 protein. The sample contains 40,000 to 55,000 distinct CDR3 sequences, around 6.7% of which appear only once. The receptors come from a human donor with pleural tuberculosis.

This clonotype turned up a few times. The CDR3 coding sequence is TGTGCCAGCAGCTCCCGAACGCAGTTTTCCTACGAGCAGTACTTC. This gives the protein CASSSRTQFSYEQYF. V is TRBV11-2 and J is TRBJ2-7, with unresolved D. Germline V CDR1 and CDR2: SGHAT, FQNNGV. This CDR3 is built from 15 residues. The ends were cut back, 4 bases at V and 1 base at J, with 14 bases in the middle.

V usage is TRBV19 and J usage is TRBJ1-4, with D possibly matching TRBD1 (6 bases). Trimming pared 3 bases from V and 8 bases from J, leaving 7 bases between. This CDR3 has 12 amino acids. From germline, CDR1 is LNHDA and CDR2 SQIVND (reference sequence). Here the CDR3 reads CASSIGGEKLFF. CDR3 nucleotides: TGTGCCAGTAGTATTGGGGGCGAAAAACTGTTTTTT.

This clonotype turned up a few times. The chain employs TRBV5-6 and TRBJ1-1; D possibly corresponds to TRBD1 (6 bases). This CDR3 region has 14 residues. V dropped 4 bases and J dropped 0 bases, with 10 bases sitting between them. Germline CDR1 is SGHDT and CDR2 is YYEEEE. The CDR3 loop is CASSPRGLNTEAFF. Here the CDR3 DNA reads TGTGCCAGCAGCCCCCGGGGGCTGAACACTGAAGCTTTCTTT.

This clonotype was observed at least ten times. This rearrangement joins TRBV6-2 or TRBV6-3 to TRBJ1-4; possibly TRBD1 for D (6 bases). Germline assignment: CDR1 MNHEY and CDR2 SVGEGT. This CDR3 comprises 13 residues. Trimming took off 6 bases at V and 8 bases at J, with 13 bases between the two ends. Written as DNA, the CDR3 is TGTGCCAGCAGGGGGGCCGCCCTCGAAAAACTGTTTTTT. Its translation: CASRGAALEKLFF.

This clonotype was seen only a few times. The gene calls are TRBV10-3 and TRBJ2-5; 9 bases fit TRBD1. The CDR3 extends over 14 amino acids. From germline, CDR1 is ENHRY and CDR2 SYGVKD. Unmatched junction bases numbered 2, after V lost 5 bases and J lost 1 base. CDR3 loop: CAISPGQGQETQYF. In nucleotides, the CDR3 is TGTGCCATCAGTCCGGGACAGGGCCAAGAGACCCAGTACTTC.

This clonotype was detected many times. The rearrangement uses TRBV27 and TRBJ2-7, with a weak D call TRBD2 (6 bases). The V end was cut by 4 bases, the J end by 5 bases, with 18 bases between. Germline loops: CDR1 MNHEY, CDR2 SMNVEV (reference sequence). This CDR3 comprises 15 residues. Here the CDR3 DNA reads TGTGCCAGCAGTTCCCGAAGTGGGGGGTTCCACGAGCAGTACTTC. Its protein is CASSSRSGGFHEQYF.

This clonotype was recorded at least ten times. The chain links TRBV6-1 to TRBJ1-2, with 10 bases identical to TRBD1. Germline-derived CDR1 and CDR2 are MNHNS and SASEGT. The CDR3 runs 14 residues. V shed 1 base and J 6 bases; nucleotides not matched to a gene: 2. The CDR3 DNA reads TGTGCCAGCAGTGAAGGGACAGGGGGACATGGCTACACCTTC. Translated, it gives CASSEGTGGHGYTF.

This clonotype was found many times. V gene TRBV3-1 combines with J gene TRBJ1-6; D is ambiguous. The CDR3 covers 13 residues. The V gene's germline CDR1 is LGHDT and CDR2 YNNKEL (reference sequence). V gave up 4 bases and J gave up 8 bases, with 9 bases separating them. CDR3 loop: CASSPRVDSPLHF. As DNA, the CDR3 is TGTGCCAGCAGCCCTCGCGTAGATTCACCCCTCCACTTT.

This clonotype was seen ten or more times. This sequence joins TRBV24-1 and TRBJ2-5, with 10 bases that match TRBD1. The trim removed 8 bases at V and 4 bases at J, leaving 6 bases unmatched. Germline V gene data show CDR1 as KGHDR and CDR2 as SFDVKD. The CDR3 contains 14 residues. CDR3 region: CATNPGTGVETQYF. The CDR3 DNA reads as TGTGCCACCAATCCCGGGACAGGGGTAGAGACCCAGTACTTC.

This clonotype came up a few times. V gene TRBV30 combines with J gene TRBJ1-1; D remains ambiguous. This CDR3 has 13 amino acids. Trimming shortened V by 1 base and J by 1 base, and 7 bases separated the two germline ends. From germline, CDR1 is GTSNPN and CDR2 SVGIG (reference sequence). CDR3 residues: CAWSAGANTEAFF. Written as DNA, the CDR3 is TGTGCCTGGAGTGCGGGAGCGAACACTGAAGCTTTCTTT. Full variable domain (outside the CDR3, taken from reference TRBV30 and TRBJ1-1): SQTIHQWPATLVQPVGSPLSLECTVEGTSNPNLYWYRQAAGRGLQLLFYSVGIGQISSEVPQNLSASRPQDRQFILSSKKLLLSDSGFYLCAWSAGANTEAFFGQGTRLTVV.

This clonotype has at least ten counts. This rearrangement joins TRBV20-1 to TRBJ2-7; D possibly corresponds to TRBD2 (6 bases). Per the germline V gene, CDR1 is DFQATT and CDR2 is SNEGSKA (reference sequence). V was trimmed by 3 bases and J by 0 bases, leaving 9 bases between them. The CDR3 loop spans 13 amino acids. The CDR3 nucleotides are TGCAGTGCTAGTGACGGGAGCTCCTACGAGCAGTACTTC. Protein sequence: CSASDGSSYEQYF.

This clonotype was seen repeatedly, ten times or more. The rearrangement uses TRBV2 and TRBJ2-1, with D possibly being TRBD2 (6 bases). CDR3 length: 15 amino acids. Germline CDR1 and CDR2: SNHLY and FYNNEI. V was pared by 1 base and J by 5 bases, with 12 bases between. The CDR3 loop is CASSEGLALNNEQFF. CDR3 DNA: TGTGCCAGCAGTGAAGGTCTAGCGCTTAACAATGAGCAGTTCTTC.

This clonotype has ten or more counts. The chain uses TRBV4-1 and TRBJ2-3; possibly TRBD1 for D (6 bases). Germline assignment: CDR1 MGHRA and CDR2 YSYEKL. This CDR3 is 15 amino acids long. The germline V and J ends were trimmed by 5 bases and 2 bases, with 14 bases remaining between them. The CDR3: CASSYRETITDTQYF. The CDR3 bases are TGCGCCAGCAGCTACAGGGAGACTATCACAGATACGCAGTATTTT.